What follows is one TCR beta chain and its context. This receptor's antigen is unknown. Base quality data are lacking; no much larger clone is found one base away. TCR CDR3 regions were amplified from genomic DNA by multiplex PCR using the deep immunoSEQ assay. Extracted genomic DNA from each cell subset was distributed evenly across all wells of several immunoSEQ 96-well plates, and each plate was treated as a replicate. Each replicate PCR for sorted subsets received roughly 200 ng genomic DNA, equal to some 32,000 T cell genomes. Purified libraries were quantified with a Qubit 3.0 fluorometer, sized on a Bioanalyzer 2100, and re-quantified with the KAPA Library Quantification kit. A separate single-read 150-cycle Illumina NextSeq 550 flow cell was used to sequence each immunoSEQ 96-well plate. The source study handled its data this way. Because only junctional sequences without quality scores were contained in the immunoSEQ output, filtering matching that applied to full-length reads could not be performed. To assign V/J genes and CDR3, sequences were annotated using PyIR, a Python wrapper for IgBLAST v1.9, with IMGT germline references. Reads with weak V/J assignments (E-value above 1e-6), missing CDR3, stop codons, out-of-frame junctions, or ambiguous translated residues were removed. V3J clonotypes were defined by identical inferred V gene, J gene, and CDR3 amino acid sequence. To compute the percentage overlap between repertoires, the number of shared unique clonotypes was divided by the size of the smaller repertoire. Three approaches were used to assess repertoire richness: RTK rarefaction, the Chao1 estimator, and Recon v2.1 estimates of unobserved clonotypes. Generation probabilities for all TCRbeta clonotypes obtained by the gDNA method from a handful of donors were computed using OLGA. TCRdb took this table from immuneACCESS and kept in-frame rearrangements with V and J called. Such tables lack part of the clones; where checked against another copy, unresolved V genes explain under half of the gap, and the rest is unexplained. For V, J and clone size, that table is used; D and trimming come from the DNA. A total of about 2.1 million clones appear in this sample, about 92% of them only once. Of the sample, 1.5% to 2% falls within the top ten clones.

The CDR3, cysteine through phenylalanine, is 16 amino acids long. The entry retains the CDR3 DNA only, 48 bases that are in frame from base 1. V is pruned by 6 bases and J by 5 bases, leaving 12 bases of the junction without a gene match. The germline V gene encodes CDR1 MNHEY and CDR2 SMNVEV (reference sequence). CD8 naive samples were CD45RO-negative cells positively selected for CCR7, giving a CD45RA+CCR7+ population that excluded TemRA cells. Donors were healthy HIV-negative adults with no recently reported acute infections or vaccinations. Every donor was a Caucasian adult living in Nashville, Tennessee, USA. Blood was collected by leukapheresis, and PBMCs were isolated by Ficoll-Histopaque density gradient centrifugation and then cryopreserved in liquid nitrogen vapor phase. Analytical flow cytometry was used to check the purity and quantity of each magnetically sorted T cell population. Genomic DNA was isolated from each sorted fraction and quantified by UV absorbance on a Nanodrop 2000c.

This specimen comes from a study of shared clonotypes between healthy human individuals (dated by TCRdb to between 2020 and 2021). Regarding the research as a whole: The cohort included a few men and a couple of women between 18 and 49 years of age. For each donor, CD4 naive and CD4 memory were each given three plates, CD8 naive was given two plates, and CD8 memory was given one plate. Different laboratories and diverse techniques were used to prepare libraries and sequence TCR repertoires, to increase sequencing depth and limit assay-specific biases. The study deeply sequenced blood TCR repertoires of several healthy adults to estimate repertoire size and the extent of clonotype sharing between individuals. Between about 0.85 and 9.5 billion PBMCs per donor were obtained by leukapheresis. Results the study describes overall, beyond this receptor: Even with the large sequencing depth, rarefaction of the sorted-subset datasets indicated that sequencing was incomplete. Sampling was restricted to blood, and TCR repertoires in tissue are likely to differ from TCR repertoires in blood. Estimated clonotype richness was generally larger for naive than for memory subsets. When a few donors were compared, the shared fraction of clonotypes was around 4.6% for naive CD4, 3.5% to 4% for naive CD8, about 2.5% for memory CD4, and 0.3% to 0.5% for memory CD8. Higher generation probabilities were observed for clonotypes shared by all four sorted-subset donors than for non-shared clonotypes. Pairwise subsampling indicated that sequencing depth was expected to affect the degree of clonotype sharing among donors. Because the study included only a small number of donors, the genetic and exposure-history diversity represented was limited.

The sample comprised naive CD8+ T cells from PBMCs. Per the publication, the cell subset or site label means: CD45RA+CCR7+. This TCR was sampled from a man younger than 35 in good health. Some clones in this sample may be carry-over from other donors' samples. Here the chain combines TRBV27 and TRBJ2-1; TRBD2 aligns with 8 central bases. The nucleotide sequence is given as TGTGCCAGCAGCCCATCTAGCGGGCTTATTCACAATGAGCAGTTCTTC. Its amino acids are CASSPSSGLIHNEQFF.